This T cell receptor (beta chain) appears in the sequencing data of a study of cytomegalovirus exposure and HLA in healthy donors. CDR3 length equals 14 residues. Germline CDR1 and CDR2: SGHTA and FQGTGA. Trimming stripped 5 bases from V and 6 bases from J, with 17 bases between. Assay: immunoSEQ multiplex PCR; the TCRdb copy retains only in-frame clones and omits some. This table holds 190,000 or so clones, 80% to 85% found once. This rearrangement joins TRBV7-3 to TRBJ2-7, with a tentative D call TRBD2 (6 bases). The sample comprised PBMCs. This sequence originates from a woman aged 18 to 35 in good health and CMV-seropositive. This CDR3 is CASSAQGGAGEQYF. Here the CDR3 DNA reads TGTGCCAGCAGCGCGCAAGGCGGGGCGGGCGAGCAGTACTTC.